The clone carrying this T cell receptor beta chain has ten or more counts. The antigen is not known. The record originates from a study of response to subunit inactivated influenza vaccine. Findings of the study overall: There was a suggestion from the authors that each seasonal influenza vaccination recruits few new T cells.

From the RT-PCR reads, TCRdb called clonotypes with MiXCR, one entry per CDR3 protein. The data contain over 750,000 distinct CDR3 sequences, 21% of them seen just once; the ten biggest clones take up about a tenth. J gave up 5 bases and V 6 bases, and 10 bases lay outside the gene matches. CDR3 length: 14 amino acids. Germline lookup yields CDR1 SQVTM and CDR2 ANQGSEA. The clonotype was recovered from a man aged 50 to 59 who received an inactivated influenza vaccine. The chain links TRBV29-1 to TRBJ2-5; TRBD2 aligns across 9 bases. The sequenced sample was PBMCs from blood, obtained less than 6 days after vaccination. CDR3 region: CSVLTAGGLETQYF. CDR3 coding DNA: TGCAGCGTCCTTACTGCGGGAGGGCTTGAGACCCAGTACTTC.